This TCR beta chain was identified in a study of CD8+CD57+ T cells in acquired aplastic anemia. The use of genomic DNA as template underpinned the TCR beta VDJ and CDR3 profiling. TCRdb redid the calling of the reads with MiXCR, one entry per CDR3 protein. Among approximately 130,000 distinct CDR3 sequences listed, under 60% were seen once. Study-wide findings and caveats: Patients and controls were not found to differ significantly in CD8+ Simpson's diversity.

CDR1 is ENHRY, CDR2 SYGVKD, per germline. This CDR3 has 12 amino acids. V lost 6 bases, J lost 1 base, and 6 bases lay in between. Worth noting for this clonotype: Its specificity is not known.

All sequencing subjects had displayed CD8+CD57+ cell expansion on flow cytometry. Sequencing used sorted CD4+, CD8+, or CD8+CD57+ T cells (not recorded which) from PBMCs. The chain joins TRBV10-3 to TRBJ1-1, with a possible D match to TRBD1 (6 bases). The clonotype originates from a human donor with aplastic anemia. The CDR3 is CAIRTGNTEAFF. The CDR3 DNA is TGTGCCATCAGGACAGGGAACACTGAAGCTTTCTTT.